This T cell receptor beta chain was sequenced in a study of T cell repertoires in aging, cancer and after chemotherapy (dated by TCRdb to about 2019). About the study as a whole: Donors were distributed across six age groups ranging from 30 or younger to 70 or older, with at least three individuals included per group. TCR repertoires from healthy donor controls were recorded over periods of several months to years and showed clear clonal overlap between repeated samplings. The complete dataset included roughly 8.8 million TCR reads. To look at immunoaging and at how T cells reconstitute after chemotherapy, the study profiled TCR beta repertoires in peripheral blood from both healthy donors and cancer patients. Alongside some 100 healthy donors serving as a reference group, the cohort included some 210 cancer patients, of whom roughly 92 had hematological cancers and fewer than 130 had solid cancers. Overall study results and their limits: In both cancer cohorts, median generation probability rose over the chemotherapy interval, which suggests that the repertoire was reconstituted through rebound thymic output. The authors noted that the repertoire data do not allow conclusions about immunological memory after chemotherapy. In healthy donors, the drop in TCR diversity with age came mainly from a loss of richness, whereas in cancer patients a loss of evenness also played a part. Compared with age-matched healthy donors, untreated patients with hematological or solid cancers had significantly lower TCR diversity and higher clonality in blood.

Using a mixed TRB-A/B primer pool, multiplex touch-down PCR amplified rearranged TRB sequences covering the V, D and J segments. Illumina adapters and sample indices were attached to the amplicons through two consecutive PCR reactions run with Phusion HS II polymerase. Amplicons were gel-purified with the NucleoSpin Gel and PCR Clean-up kit, then checked with Qubit and an Agilent 2100 Bioanalyzer. The libraries were sequenced on an Illumina MiSeq with 600-cycle, single-indexed, paired-end runs. The paper's processing steps were these. MiXCR versions 2.12 and 3.0.5 were used to process TRB sequences. Each unique CDR3 nucleotide sequence counted as one clone, and only productive sequences with at least two reads were retained. The repertoire metrics were Shannon diversity, evenness, clonality (defined as one minus evenness), and alpha-parameterized diversity profiles covering alpha 0 to 5. Generation probabilities of clones in paired pre- and post-chemotherapy samples were computed with the IGoR algorithm. In-frame beta chains were kept once TCRdb had trimmed the public reads at Q25 with fastp and called clones with MiXCR. Rows are combined by CDR3 protein, so each entry shows the most common genes and DNA. The V and J calls and clone size come from TCRdb's table, not from the authors' own analysis. The sample data list about 9,200 distinct CDR3 sequences, and approximately 30% of these were observed just once. The ten largest clones add up to around 3.4% of the sample.

Instead of sorted cells or RNA, genomic DNA extracted from peripheral blood served as the source for amplifying TCR beta rearrangements. In its sample, this clonotype was seen a few times. No cognate antigen has been identified for it. No base-level quality is on record; no much larger clone is a single base apart. This TCR derives from a human donor in good health. The specimen sequenced was blood.

The base sequence is TGTGCCAGCAGTCGTGAGAGGACATCCCATACGCAGTATTTT. This gives the protein CASSRERTSHTQYF. The V and J genes are TRBV6-5 and TRBJ2-3, and perhaps TRBD1 as D gene, on 5 matching bases. CDR1 and CDR2 were assigned from the germline V gene as MNHEY and SVGAGI. V and J are truncated by 5 bases and 7 bases respectively, leaving an intervening sequence of 16 bases. Reading from cysteine to phenylalanine, the CDR3 counts 14 amino acids. Solely the CDR3 DNA is kept, with 42 bases framed from the first base.